This T cell receptor beta chain was documented in a study of T-cell reconstitution after alpha-beta-depleted transplantation in children. Study-wide results and limits: For some patients, TCRbeta diversity was high at day 60 because of recipient T cells and thymic progenitors that survived. Approximately two months post-transplant, alpha-beta T cells reportedly originated from several hundred expanded graft clones. Among T cells one year after transplant, newly produced cells accounted for most counts and diversity.

Using unique molecular identifiers, the investigators prepared the TCRbeta library. TCRdb reanalysed the PCR reads using MiXCR and keeps one entry per CDR3 protein. The repertoire has some 460,000 distinct CDR3 sequences, about 17% of them found once; the top ten carry approximately 29%. Remarks on this clonotype: Its specificity is unknown.

V lost 4 bases to trimming and J lost 5 bases, with 14 bases between them. This CDR3 contains 14 residues. Germline CDR1 is SGHTA and CDR2 is FQGNSA. V and J are TRBV7-2 and TRBJ1-2, with D possibly matching TRBD1 (5 bases). This receptor was identified in a boy in the first two years of life who had a stem cell transplant for Wiskott-Aldrich syndrome, so the T cells may come from the graft donor. The source was PBMCs, mostly from graft donor cells, collected 360 days after TCRalphabeta/CD19-depleted stem cell transplant. The CDR3 loop reads CASSWDSGVYGYTF. The CDR3 DNA sequence: TGTGCCAGCAGCTGGGATTCGGGGGTTTATGGCTACACCTTC. The variable domain in full, completed from reference TRBV7-2 and TRBJ1-2, reads GAGVSQSPSNKVTEKGKDVELRCDPISGHTALYWYRQSLGQGLEFLIYFQGNSAPDKSGLPSDRFSAERTGGSVSTLTIQRTQQEDSAVYLCASSWDSGVYGYTFGSGTRLTVV.